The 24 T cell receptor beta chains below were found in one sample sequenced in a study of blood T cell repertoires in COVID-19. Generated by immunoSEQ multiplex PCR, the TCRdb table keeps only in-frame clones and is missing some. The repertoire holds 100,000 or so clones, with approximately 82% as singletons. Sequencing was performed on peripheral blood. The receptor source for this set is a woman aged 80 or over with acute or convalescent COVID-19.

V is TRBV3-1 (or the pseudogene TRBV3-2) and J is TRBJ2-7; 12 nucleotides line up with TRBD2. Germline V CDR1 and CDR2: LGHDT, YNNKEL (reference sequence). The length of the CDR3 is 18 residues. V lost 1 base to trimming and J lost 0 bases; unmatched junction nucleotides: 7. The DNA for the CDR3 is TGTGCCAGCAGCCAAGGAAGGCTAGCGGGAGGGAGCTCCTACGAGCAGTACTTC. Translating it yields CASSQGRLAGGSSYEQYF.

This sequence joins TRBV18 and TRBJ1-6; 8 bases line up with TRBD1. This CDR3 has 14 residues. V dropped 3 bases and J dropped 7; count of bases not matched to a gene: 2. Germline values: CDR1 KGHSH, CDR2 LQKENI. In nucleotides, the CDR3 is TGTGCCAGCTCACCGGACAGGGCGAATTCACCCCTCCACTTT. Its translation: CASSPDRANSPLHF. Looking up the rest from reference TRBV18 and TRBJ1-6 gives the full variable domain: NAGVMQNPRHLVRRRGQEARLRCSPMKGHSHVYWYRQLPEEGLKFMVYLQKENIIDESGMPKERFSAEFPKEGPSILRIQQVVRGDSAAYFCASSPDRANSPLHFGNGTRLTVT.

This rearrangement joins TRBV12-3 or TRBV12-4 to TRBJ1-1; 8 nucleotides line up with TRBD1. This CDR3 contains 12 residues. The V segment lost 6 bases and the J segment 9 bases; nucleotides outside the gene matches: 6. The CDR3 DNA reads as TGTGCCAGCAGCTCACAGGGGGTAAAAGCTTTCTTT. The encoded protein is CASSSQGVKAFF.

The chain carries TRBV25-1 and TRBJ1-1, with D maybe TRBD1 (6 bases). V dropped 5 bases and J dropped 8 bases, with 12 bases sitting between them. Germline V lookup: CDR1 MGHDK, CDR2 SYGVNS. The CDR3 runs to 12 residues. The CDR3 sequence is CASSTLGQEAFF. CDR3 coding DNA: TGTGCCAGCAGTACCCTCGGACAGGAAGCTTTCTTT.

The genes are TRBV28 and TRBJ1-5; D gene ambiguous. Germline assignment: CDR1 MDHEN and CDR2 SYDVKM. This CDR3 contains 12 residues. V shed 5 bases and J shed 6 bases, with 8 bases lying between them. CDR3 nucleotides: TGTGCCAGCAGTCCCCTTATTCAGCCCCAGCATTTT. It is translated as CASSPLIQPQHF.

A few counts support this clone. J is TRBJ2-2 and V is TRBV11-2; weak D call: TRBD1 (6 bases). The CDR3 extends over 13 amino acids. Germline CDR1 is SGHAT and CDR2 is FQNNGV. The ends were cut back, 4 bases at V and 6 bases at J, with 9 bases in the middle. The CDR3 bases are TGTGCCAGCAGCTCTACAGGGTCCGGGGAGCTGTTTTTT. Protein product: CASSSTGSGELFF.

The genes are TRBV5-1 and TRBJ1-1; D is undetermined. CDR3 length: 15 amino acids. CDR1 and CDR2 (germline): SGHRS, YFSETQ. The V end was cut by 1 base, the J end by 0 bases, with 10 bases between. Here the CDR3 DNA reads TGCGCCAGCAGCTTGAAAGGGAGCATGAACACTGAAGCTTTCTTT. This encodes CASSLKGSMNTEAFF.

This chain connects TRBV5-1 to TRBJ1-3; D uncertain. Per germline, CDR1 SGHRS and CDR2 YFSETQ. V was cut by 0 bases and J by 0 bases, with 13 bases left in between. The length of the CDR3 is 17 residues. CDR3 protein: CASSLEPSGSSGNTIYF. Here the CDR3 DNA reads TGCGCCAGCAGCTTGGAACCGTCGGGGAGCTCTGGAAACACCATATATTTT.

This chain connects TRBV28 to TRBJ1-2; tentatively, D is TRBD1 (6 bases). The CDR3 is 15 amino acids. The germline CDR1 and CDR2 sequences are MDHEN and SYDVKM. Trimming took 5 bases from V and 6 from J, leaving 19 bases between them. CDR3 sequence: CASSLDGQPRDGYTF. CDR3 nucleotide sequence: TGTGCCAGCAGTCTCGACGGACAGCCGAGGGATGGCTACACCTTC.

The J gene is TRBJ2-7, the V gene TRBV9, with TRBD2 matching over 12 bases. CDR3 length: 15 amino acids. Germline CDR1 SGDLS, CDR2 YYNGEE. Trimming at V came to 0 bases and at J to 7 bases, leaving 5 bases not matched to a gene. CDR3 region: CASSVGLAGAEEQYF. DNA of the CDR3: TGTGCCAGCAGCGTAGGACTAGCGGGAGCGGAAGAGCAGTACTTC.

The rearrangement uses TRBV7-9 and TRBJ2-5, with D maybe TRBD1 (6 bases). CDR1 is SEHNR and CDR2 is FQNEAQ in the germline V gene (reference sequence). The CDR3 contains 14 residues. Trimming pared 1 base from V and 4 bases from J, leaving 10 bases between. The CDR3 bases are TGTGCCAGCAGCTTAGGGGGCAGGGGAGAGACCCAGTACTTC. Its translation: CASSLGGRGETQYF.

The CDR3 DNA is TGCGCCAGCACAGACCAAGAGACCCAGTACTTC. Translation gives CASTDQETQYF. The chain has TRBV5-1 and TRBJ2-5; the D is unclear. Trimming cost V 6 bases and J 0 bases, with 3 bases left between them. Germline CDR1 reads SGHRS; CDR2 reads YFSETQ. This CDR3 region has 11 residues.

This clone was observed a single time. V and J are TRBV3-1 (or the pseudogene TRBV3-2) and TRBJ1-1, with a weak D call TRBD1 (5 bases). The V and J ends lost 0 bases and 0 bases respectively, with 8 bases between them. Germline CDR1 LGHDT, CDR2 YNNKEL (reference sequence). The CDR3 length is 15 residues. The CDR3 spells CASSQDRALNTEAFF. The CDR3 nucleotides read TGTGCCAGCAGCCAAGACAGGGCTCTGAACACTGAAGCTTTCTTT.

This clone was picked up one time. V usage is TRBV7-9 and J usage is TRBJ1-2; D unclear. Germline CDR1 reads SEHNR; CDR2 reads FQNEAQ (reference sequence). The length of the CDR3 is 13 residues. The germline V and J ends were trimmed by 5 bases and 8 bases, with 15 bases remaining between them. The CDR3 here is CASSRTLDWGYTF. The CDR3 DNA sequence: TGTGCCAGCAGCCGCACTCTGGACTGGGGCTACACCTTC.

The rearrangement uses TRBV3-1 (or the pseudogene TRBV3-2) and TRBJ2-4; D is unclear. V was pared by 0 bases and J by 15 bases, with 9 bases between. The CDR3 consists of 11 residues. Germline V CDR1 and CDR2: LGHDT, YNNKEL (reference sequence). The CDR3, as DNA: TGTGCCAGCAGCCAAGAGCGGTTTCCGTACTTC. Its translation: CASSQERFPYF.

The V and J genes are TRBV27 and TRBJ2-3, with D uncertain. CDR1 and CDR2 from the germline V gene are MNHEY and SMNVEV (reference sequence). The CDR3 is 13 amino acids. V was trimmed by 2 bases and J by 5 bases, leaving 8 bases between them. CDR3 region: CASSLKSRDTQYF. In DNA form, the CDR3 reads TGTGCCAGCAGTTTAAAAAGCCGAGATACGCAGTATTTT.

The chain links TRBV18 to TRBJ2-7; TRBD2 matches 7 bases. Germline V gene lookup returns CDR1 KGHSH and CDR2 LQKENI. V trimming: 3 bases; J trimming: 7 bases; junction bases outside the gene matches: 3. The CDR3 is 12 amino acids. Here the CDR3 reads CASSPREGEQYF. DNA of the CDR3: TGTGCCAGCTCACCCAGGGAGGGTGAGCAGTACTTC.

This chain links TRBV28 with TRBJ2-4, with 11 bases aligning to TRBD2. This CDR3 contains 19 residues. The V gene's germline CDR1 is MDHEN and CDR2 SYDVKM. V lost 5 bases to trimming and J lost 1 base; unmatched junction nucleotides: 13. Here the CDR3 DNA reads TGTGCCAGCAGTCCCTCCAAACTAGCGGGAGCGTACGCCAAAAACATTCAGTACTTC. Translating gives CASSPSKLAGAYAKNIQYF. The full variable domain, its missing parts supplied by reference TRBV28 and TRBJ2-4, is DVKVTQSSRYLVKRTGEKVFLECVQDMDHENMFWYRQDPGLGLRLIYFSYDVKMKEKGDIPEGYSVSREKKERFSLILESASTNQTSMYLCASSPSKLAGAYAKNIQYFGAGTRLSVL.

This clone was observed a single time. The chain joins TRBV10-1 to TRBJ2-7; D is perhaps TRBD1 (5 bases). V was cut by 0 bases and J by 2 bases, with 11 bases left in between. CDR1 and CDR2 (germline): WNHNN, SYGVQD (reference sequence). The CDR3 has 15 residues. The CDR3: CASSESGRATYEQYV. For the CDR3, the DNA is TGCGCCAGCAGTGAGTCTGGCAGGGCGACCTACGAGCAGTACGTC.

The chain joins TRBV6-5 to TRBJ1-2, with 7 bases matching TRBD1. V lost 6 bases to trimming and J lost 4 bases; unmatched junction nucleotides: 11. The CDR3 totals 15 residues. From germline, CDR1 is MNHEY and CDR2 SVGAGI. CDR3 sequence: CASSDPGQPFYGYTF. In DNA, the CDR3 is TGTGCCAGCAGCGATCCGGGACAGCCATTCTATGGCTACACCTTC.

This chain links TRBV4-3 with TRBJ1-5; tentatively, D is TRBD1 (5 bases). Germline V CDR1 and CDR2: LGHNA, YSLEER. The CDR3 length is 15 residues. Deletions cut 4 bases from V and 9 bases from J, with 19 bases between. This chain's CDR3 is CASSPTTGDPGPQHF. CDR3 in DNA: TGCGCCAGCAGCCCTACCACAGGAGACCCCGGGCCCCAGCATTTT.

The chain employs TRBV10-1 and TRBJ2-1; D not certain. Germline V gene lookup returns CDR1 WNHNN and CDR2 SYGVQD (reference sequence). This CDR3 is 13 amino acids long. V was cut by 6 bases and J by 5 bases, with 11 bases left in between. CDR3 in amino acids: CASSLQRDNEQFF. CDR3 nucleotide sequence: TGCGCCAGCAGCCTACAACGGGACAATGAGCAGTTCTTC.

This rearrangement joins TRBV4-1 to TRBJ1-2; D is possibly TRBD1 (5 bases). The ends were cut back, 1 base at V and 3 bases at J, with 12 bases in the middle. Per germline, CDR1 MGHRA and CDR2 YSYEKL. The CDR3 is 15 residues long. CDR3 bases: TGCGCCAGCAGCCAAGTCACAGGTGGCGACTATGGCTACACCTTC. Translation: CASSQVTGGDYGYTF.

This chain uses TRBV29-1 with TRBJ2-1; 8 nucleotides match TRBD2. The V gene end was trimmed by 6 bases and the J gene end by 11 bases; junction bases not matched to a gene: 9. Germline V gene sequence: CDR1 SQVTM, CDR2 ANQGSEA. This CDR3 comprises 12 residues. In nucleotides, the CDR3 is TGCAGCGTCCTCGAGCGGGAGCGTCAGCAGTTCTTC. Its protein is CSVLERERQQFF.